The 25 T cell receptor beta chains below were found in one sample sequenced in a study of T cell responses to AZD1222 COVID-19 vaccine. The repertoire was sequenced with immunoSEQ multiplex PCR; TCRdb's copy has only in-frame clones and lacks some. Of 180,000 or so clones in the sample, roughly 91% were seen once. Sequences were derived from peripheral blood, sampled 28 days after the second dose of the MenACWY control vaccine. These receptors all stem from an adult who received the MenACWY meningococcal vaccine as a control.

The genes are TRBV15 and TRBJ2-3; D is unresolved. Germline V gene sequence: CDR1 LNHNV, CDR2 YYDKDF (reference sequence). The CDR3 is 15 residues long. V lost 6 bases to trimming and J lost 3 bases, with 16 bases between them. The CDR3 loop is CATSRKGIGTDTQYF. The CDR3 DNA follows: TGTGCCACCAGTCGAAAGGGAATTGGAACAGATACGCAGTATTTT.

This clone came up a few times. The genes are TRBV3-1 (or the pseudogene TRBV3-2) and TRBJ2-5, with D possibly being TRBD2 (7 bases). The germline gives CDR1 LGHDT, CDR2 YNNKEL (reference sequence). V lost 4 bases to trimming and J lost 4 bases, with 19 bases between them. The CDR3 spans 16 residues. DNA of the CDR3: TGTGCCAGCAGCCGGATACGGGGGGCGGGTCGAGAGACCCAGTACTTC. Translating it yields CASSRIRGAGRETQYF.

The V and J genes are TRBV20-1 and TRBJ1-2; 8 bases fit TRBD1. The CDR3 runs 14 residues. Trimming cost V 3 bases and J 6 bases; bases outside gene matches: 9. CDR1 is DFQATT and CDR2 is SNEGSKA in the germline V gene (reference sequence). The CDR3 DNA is TGCAGTGCTAGTAGGTCAGGGGGCATGAATGGCTACACCTTC. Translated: CSASRSGGMNGYTF.

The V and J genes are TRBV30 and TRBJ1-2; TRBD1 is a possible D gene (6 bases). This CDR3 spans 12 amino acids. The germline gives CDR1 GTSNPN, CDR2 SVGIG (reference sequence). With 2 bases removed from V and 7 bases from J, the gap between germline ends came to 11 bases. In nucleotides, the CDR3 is TGTGCCTGGAGTTACGGGGACATTGGCTACACCTTC. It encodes CAWSYGDIGYTF.

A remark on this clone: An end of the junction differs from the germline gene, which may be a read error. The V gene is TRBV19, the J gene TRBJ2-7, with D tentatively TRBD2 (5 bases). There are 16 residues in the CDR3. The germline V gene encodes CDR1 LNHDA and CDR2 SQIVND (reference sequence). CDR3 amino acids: CASSRSETTYSHEQYF. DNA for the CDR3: TGTGCCAGTAGTCGGTCCGAGACTACTTACTCCCACGAGCAGTACTTC.

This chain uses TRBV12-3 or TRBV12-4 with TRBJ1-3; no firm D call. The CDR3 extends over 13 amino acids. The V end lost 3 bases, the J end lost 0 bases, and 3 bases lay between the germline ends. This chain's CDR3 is CASSFLSGNTIYF. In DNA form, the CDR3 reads TGTGCCAGCAGTTTTCTCTCTGGAAACACCATATATTTT.

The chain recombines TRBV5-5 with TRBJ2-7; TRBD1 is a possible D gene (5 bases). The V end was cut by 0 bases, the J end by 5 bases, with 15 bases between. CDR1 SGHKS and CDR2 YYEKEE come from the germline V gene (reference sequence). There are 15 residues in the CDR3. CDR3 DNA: TGTGCCAGCAGCTTGGGGGGCGGAGACTGGGACGAGCAGTACTTC. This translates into CASSLGGGDWDEQYF.

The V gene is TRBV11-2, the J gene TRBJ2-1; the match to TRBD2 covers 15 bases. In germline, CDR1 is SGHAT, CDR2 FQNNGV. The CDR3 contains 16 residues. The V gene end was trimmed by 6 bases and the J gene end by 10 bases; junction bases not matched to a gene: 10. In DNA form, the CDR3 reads TGTGCCAGCAGTCCTTGGACTAGCGGGGGGGCAGGAGAGCAGTTCTTC. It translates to CASSPWTSGGAGEQFF. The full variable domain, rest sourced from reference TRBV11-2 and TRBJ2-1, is EAGVAQSPRYKIIEKRQSVAFWCNPISGHATLYWYQQILGQGPKLLIQFQNNGVVDDSQLPKDRFSAERLKGVDSTLKIQPAKLEDSAVYLCASSPWTSGGAGEQFFGPGTRLTVL.

Here the CDR3 DNA reads TGTGCCTGGAGTGGGGGGTGGTCTGGAAACACCATATATTTT. Its protein is CAWSGGWSGNTIYF. The chain uses TRBV30 and TRBJ1-3; D is possibly TRBD1 (5 bases). CDR1 and CDR2 from the germline V gene are GTSNPN and SVGIG (reference sequence). V lost 1 base, J lost 1 base, and 8 bases lay in between. This CDR3 comprises 14 residues.

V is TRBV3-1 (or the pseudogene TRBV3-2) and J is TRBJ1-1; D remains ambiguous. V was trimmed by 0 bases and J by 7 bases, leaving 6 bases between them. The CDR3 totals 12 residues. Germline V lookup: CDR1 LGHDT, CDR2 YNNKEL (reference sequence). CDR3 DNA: TGTGCCAGCAGCCAAGATAGGTATGAAGCTTTCTTT. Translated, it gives CASSQDRYEAFF.

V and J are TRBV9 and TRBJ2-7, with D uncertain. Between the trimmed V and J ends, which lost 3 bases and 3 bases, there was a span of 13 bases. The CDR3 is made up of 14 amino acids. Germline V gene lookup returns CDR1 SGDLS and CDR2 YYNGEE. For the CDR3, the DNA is TGTGCCAGCAGCGCCAATTTCTGGAACTACGAGCAGTACTTC. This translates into CASSANFWNYEQYF.

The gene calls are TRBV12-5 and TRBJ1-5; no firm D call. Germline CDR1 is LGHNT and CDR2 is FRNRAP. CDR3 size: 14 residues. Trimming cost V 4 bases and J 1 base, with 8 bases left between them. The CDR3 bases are TGTGCTAGTGGTTCTTTCCCGAGCAATCAGCCCCAGCATTTT. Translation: CASGSFPSNQPQHF.

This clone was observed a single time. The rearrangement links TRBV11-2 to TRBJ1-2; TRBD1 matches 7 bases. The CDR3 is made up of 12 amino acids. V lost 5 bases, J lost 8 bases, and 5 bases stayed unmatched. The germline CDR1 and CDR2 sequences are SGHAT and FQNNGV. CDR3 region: CASSATGIGYTF. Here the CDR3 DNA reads TGTGCCAGCAGCGCGACAGGGATCGGCTACACCTTC.

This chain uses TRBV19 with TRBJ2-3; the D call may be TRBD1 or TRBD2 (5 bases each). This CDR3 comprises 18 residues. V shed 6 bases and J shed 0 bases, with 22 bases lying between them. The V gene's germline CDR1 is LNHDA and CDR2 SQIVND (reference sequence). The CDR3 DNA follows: TGTGCCAGTAGACCAGAGCCCGGGACGGGTCCTAGCACAGATACGCAGTATTTT. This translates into CASRPEPGTGPSTDTQYF.

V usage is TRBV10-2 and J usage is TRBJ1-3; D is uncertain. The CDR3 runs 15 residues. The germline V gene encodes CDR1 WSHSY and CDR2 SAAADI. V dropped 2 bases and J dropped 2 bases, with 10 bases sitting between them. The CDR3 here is CASSEPPGTGNTIYF. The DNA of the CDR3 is TGCGCCAGCAGTGAGCCTCCGGGTACTGGAAACACCATATATTTT.

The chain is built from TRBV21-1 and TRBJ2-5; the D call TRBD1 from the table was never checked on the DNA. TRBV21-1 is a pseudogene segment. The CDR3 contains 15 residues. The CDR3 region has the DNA TGTGCCAGCAGACGGGACAGGCCTACCAAAGAGACCCAGTACTTC. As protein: CASRRDRPTKETQYF.

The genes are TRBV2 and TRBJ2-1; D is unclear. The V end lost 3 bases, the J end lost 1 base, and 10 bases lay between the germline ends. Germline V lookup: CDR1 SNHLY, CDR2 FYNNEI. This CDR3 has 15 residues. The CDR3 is CASSEDDRSYNEQFF. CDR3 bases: TGTGCCAGCAGTGAGGATGACCGATCCTACAATGAGCAGTTCTTC.

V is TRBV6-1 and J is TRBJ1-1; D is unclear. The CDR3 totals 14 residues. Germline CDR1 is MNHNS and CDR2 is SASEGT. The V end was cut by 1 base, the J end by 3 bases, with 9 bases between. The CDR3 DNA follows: TGTGCCAGCAGTGAAGGCCGGGCTTACACTGAAGCTTTCTTT. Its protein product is CASSEGRAYTEAFF.

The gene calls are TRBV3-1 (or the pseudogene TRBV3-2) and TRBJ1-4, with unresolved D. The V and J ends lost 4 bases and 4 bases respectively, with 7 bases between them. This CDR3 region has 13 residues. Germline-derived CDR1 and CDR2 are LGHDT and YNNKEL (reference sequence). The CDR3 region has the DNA TGTGCCAGCAGCCCGCTGCTTAATGAAAAACTGTTTTTT. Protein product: CASSPLLNEKLFF.

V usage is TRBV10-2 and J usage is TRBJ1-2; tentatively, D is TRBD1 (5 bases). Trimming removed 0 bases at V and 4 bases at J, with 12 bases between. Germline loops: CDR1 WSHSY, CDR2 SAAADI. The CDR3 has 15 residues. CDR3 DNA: TGCGCCAGCAGTGAGTCTGGGGGAGTTGGCTATGGCTACACCTTC. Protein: CASSESGGVGYGYTF.

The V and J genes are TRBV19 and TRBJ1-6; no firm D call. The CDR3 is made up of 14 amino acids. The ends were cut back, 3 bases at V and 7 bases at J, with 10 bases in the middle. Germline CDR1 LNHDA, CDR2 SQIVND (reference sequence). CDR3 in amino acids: CASSMPGGNSPLHF. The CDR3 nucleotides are TGTGCCAGTAGTATGCCAGGCGGGAATTCACCCCTCCACTTT.

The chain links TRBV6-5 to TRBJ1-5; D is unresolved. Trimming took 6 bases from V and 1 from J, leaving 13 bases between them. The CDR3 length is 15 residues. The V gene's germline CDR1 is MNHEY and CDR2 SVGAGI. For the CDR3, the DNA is TGTGCCAGCAGGCCGGAACCACAGAGCAATCAGCCCCAGCATTTT. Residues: CASRPEPQSNQPQHF.

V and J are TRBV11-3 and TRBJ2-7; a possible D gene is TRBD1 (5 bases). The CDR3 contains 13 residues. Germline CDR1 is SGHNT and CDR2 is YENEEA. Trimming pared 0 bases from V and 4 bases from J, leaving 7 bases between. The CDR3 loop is CASSLDQGYEQYF. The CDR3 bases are TGTGCCAGCAGCTTAGACCAGGGTTACGAGCAGTACTTC.

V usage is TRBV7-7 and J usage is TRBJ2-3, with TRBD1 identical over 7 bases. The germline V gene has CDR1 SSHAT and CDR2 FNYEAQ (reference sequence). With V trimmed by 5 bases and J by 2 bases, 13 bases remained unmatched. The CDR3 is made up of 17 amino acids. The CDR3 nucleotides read TGTGCCAGCAGCCCCAGACAGGGCCCCCCATCCACAGATACGCAGTATTTT. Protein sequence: CASSPRQGPPSTDTQYF. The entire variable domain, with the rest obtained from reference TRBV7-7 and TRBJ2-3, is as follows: GAGVSQSPRYKVTKRGQDVTLRCDPISSHATLYWYQQALGQGPEFLTYFNYEAQPDKSGLPSDRFSAERPEGSISTLTIQRTEQRDSAMYRCASSPRQGPPSTDTQYFGPGTRLTVL.

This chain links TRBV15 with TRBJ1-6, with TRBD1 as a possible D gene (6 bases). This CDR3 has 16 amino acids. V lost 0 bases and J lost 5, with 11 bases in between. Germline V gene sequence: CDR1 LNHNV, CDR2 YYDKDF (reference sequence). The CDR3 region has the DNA TGTGCCACCAGCAGAGACAGGGGTGAAGATAATTCACCCCTCCACTTT. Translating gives CATSRDRGEDNSPLHF.